This T cell receptor (beta chain) was obtained from a study of immune heterogeneity within non-small cell lung tumors. There are 17 residues in the CDR3. Germline lookup yields CDR1 MGHRA and CDR2 YSYEKL. The V segment lost 2 bases and the J segment 8 bases; nucleotides outside the gene matches: 12. In its sample, this clonotype ranks as medium-sized. Amplifying TCR beta CDR3 involved multiplex PCR carried out with 32 V and 13 J primers. Each CDR3 protein is one row after TCRdb ran MiXCR on the multiplex PCR reads. The sample consists of fewer than 8,000 distinct CDR3 sequences, about 22% of them appearing once. TCRs were amplified from roughly 590 ng gDNA of bulk tumor per sample. Several far-apart biopsies were taken per primary tumor during surgery. Undergoing curative surgery were patients whose non-small cell lung cancer was untreated and newly diagnosed.

The chain couples TRBV4-1 to TRBJ1-4, with 9 bases matching TRBD1. This receptor was obtained from a man in his 70s with non-small cell lung cancer. Sequenced: lung tumor tissue. In DNA form, the CDR3 reads TGCGCCAGCAGCCAACTCAGATACAGGGGGCTTAACGAAAAACTGTTTTTT. Encoded protein: CASSQLRYRGLNEKLFF.